By frequency in the sample, the clone carrying this T cell receptor beta chain is medium-sized (0.01 to 0.1%). One end of the junction is discordant with germline, which a read error may explain. This beta chain appears as a stray read in a library generated for alpha chains; its size is not informative. This sample is part of a study of spatial heterogeneity in lung cancer. Study-level background: Detection of beta-chain sequences consistently exceeded that of alpha-chain sequences.

The time point denotes: sample taken at primary tumor resection. The input material, whole RNA from tumor, nontumor lung or frozen PBMC, was sequenced unsorted. The cohort: around 77 early-stage, untreated non-small cell lung cancer patients. Individually, TCR cDNA molecules were each labelled with a unique molecular identifier. MiXCR, run by TCRdb on the 5' RACE reads, gives a single entry per CDR3 protein. This table has approximately 11,000 distinct CDR3 sequences, about 4% appearing once. Germline V gene lookup returns CDR1 SSHAT and CDR2 FNYEAQ (reference sequence). CDR3 length equals 13 residues.

The sequencing here drew on normal lung tissue next to the tumor, taken at surgery. The clonotype originates from a male donor with early-stage non-small cell lung cancer. The genes are TRBV7-7 and TRBJ2-2, with no clear D. CDR3 in amino acids: CASSFMGTGELFF. The CDR3 DNA reads TGTGCTAGCAGCTTTATGGGGACCGGGGAGCTGTTTTTT. Complete variable domain (other parts from reference TRBV7-7 and TRBJ2-2): GAGVSQSPRYKVTKRGQDVTLRCDPISSHATLYWYQQALGQGPEFLTYFNYEAQPDKSGLPSDRFSAERPEGSISTLTIQRTEQRDSAMYRCASSFMGTGELFFGEGSRLTVL.